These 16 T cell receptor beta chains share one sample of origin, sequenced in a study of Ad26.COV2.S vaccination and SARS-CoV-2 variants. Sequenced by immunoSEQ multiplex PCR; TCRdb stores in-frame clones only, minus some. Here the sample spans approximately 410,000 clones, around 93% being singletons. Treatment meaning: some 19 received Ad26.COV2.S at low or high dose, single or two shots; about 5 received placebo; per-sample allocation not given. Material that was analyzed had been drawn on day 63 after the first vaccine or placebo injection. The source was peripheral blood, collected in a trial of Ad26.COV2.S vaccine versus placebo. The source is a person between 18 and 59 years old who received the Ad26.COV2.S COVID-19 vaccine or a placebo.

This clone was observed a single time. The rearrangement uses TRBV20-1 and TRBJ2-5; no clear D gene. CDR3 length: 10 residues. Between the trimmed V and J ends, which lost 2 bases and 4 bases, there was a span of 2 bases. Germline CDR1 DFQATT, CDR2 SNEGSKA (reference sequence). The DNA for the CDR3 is TGCAGTGCTAGAAGAGAGACCCAGTACTTC. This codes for CSARRETQYF.

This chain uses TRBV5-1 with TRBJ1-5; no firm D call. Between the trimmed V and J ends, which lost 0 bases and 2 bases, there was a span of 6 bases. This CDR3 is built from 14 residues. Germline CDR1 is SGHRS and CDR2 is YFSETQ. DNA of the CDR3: TGCGCCAGCAGCTTGGATGGCGGCAATCAGCCCCAGCATTTT. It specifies CASSLDGGNQPQHF.

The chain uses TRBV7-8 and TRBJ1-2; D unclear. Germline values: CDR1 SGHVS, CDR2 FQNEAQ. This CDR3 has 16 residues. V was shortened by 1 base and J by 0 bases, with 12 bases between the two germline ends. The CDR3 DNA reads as TGTGCCAGCAGCTTAGTTTTTAGGGAAGCTAACTATGGCTACACCTTC. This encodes CASSLVFREANYGYTF.

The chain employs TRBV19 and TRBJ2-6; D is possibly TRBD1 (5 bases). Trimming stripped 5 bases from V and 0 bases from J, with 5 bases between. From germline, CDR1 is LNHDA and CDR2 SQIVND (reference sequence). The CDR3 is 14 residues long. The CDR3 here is CASSDSSGANVLTF. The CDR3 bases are TGTGCCAGTAGTGACAGCTCTGGGGCCAACGTCCTGACTTTC.

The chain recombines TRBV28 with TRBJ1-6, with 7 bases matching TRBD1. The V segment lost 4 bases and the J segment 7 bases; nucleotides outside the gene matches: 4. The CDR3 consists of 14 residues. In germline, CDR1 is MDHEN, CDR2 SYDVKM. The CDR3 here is CASSSHRGNSPLHF. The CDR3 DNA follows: TGTGCCAGCAGTTCGCACAGGGGAAATTCACCCCTCCACTTT. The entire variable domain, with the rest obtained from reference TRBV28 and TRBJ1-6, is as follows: DVKVTQSSRYLVKRTGEKVFLECVQDMDHENMFWYRQDPGLGLRLIYFSYDVKMKEKGDIPEGYSVSREKKERFSLILESASTNQTSMYLCASSSHRGNSPLHFGNGTRLTVT.

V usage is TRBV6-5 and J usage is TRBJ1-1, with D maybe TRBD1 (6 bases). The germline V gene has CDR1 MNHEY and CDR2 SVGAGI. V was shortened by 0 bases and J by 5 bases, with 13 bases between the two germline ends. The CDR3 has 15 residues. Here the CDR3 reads CASSYSNGGQTEAFF. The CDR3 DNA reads TGTGCCAGCAGTTACTCGAATGGGGGGCAGACTGAAGCTTTCTTT.

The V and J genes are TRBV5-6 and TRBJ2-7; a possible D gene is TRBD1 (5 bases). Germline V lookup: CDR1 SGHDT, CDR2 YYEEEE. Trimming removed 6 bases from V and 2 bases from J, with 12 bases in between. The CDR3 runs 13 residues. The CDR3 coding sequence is TGTGCCAGCACCTCGACAGTTCCCTACGAGCAGTACTTC. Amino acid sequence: CASTSTVPYEQYF.

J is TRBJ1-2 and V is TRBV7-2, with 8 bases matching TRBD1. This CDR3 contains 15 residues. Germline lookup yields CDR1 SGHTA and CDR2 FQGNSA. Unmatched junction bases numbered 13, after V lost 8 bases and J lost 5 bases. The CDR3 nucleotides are TGTGCCAGCGGGGGCAGGGGGCGGACTAGTTATGGCTACACCTTC. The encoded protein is CASGGRGRTSYGYTF.

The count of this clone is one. CDR3 protein: CASSPSDGGISSYEQYF. Here the CDR3 DNA reads TGTGCCAGCAGCCCTAGCGATGGGGGGATCAGCTCCTACGAGCAGTACTTC. The V gene is TRBV9, the J gene TRBJ2-7; a possible D gene is TRBD2 (6 bases). This CDR3 spans 17 amino acids. CDR1 and CDR2 (germline): SGDLS, YYNGEE. The V end lost 4 bases, the J end lost 0 bases, and 20 bases lay between the germline ends.

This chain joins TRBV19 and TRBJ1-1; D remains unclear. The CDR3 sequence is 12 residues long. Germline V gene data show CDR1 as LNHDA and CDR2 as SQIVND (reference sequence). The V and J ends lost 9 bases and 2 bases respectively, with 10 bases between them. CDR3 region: CASANYNTEAFF. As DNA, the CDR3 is TGTGCCAGCGCAAATTATAACACTGAAGCTTTCTTT.

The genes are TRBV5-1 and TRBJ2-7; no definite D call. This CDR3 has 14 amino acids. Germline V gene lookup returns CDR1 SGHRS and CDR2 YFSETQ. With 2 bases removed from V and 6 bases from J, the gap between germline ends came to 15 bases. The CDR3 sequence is CASSFGASPAEQYF. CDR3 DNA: TGCGCCAGCAGCTTTGGTGCTAGTCCTGCCGAGCAGTACTTC.

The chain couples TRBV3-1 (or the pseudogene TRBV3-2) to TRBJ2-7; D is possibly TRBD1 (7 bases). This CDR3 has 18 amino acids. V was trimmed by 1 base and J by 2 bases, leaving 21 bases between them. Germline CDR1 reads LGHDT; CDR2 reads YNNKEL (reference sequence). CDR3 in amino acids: CASSQGGVRDSITYEQYF. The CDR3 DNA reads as TGTGCCAGCAGCCAAGGGGGGGTCCGGGACAGCATCACCTACGAGCAGTACTTC.

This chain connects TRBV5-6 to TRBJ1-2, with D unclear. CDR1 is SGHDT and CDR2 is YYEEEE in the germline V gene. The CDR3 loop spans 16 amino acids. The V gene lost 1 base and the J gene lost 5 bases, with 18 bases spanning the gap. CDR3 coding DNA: TGTGCCAGCAGCTTGTGGACGGCCCAATCGGCGTATGGCTACACCTTC. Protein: CASSLWTAQSAYGYTF.

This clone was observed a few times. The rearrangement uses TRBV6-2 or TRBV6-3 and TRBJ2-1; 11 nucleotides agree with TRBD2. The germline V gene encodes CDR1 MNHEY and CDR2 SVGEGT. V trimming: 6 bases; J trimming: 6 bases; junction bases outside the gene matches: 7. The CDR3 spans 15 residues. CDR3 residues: CASSALAGEINEQFF. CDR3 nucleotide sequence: TGTGCCAGCAGCGCACTAGCGGGGGAGATCAATGAGCAGTTCTTC.

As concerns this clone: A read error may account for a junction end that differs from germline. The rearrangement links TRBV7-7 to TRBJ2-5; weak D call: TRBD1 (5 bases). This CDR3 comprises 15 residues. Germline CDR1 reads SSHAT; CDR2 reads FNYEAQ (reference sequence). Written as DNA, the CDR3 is TGTGCTAGCAGCCCTCTCCAGGGTGGGCAAGAGACCCAGTACTTC. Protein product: CASSPLQGGQETQYF.

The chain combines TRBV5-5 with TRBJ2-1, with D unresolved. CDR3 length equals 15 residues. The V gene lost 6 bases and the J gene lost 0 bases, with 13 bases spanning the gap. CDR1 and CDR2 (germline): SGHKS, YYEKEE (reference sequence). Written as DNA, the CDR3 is TGTGCCAGCACCTTAAGTGGTTTCTCCTACAATGAGCAGTTCTTC. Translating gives CASTLSGFSYNEQFF.